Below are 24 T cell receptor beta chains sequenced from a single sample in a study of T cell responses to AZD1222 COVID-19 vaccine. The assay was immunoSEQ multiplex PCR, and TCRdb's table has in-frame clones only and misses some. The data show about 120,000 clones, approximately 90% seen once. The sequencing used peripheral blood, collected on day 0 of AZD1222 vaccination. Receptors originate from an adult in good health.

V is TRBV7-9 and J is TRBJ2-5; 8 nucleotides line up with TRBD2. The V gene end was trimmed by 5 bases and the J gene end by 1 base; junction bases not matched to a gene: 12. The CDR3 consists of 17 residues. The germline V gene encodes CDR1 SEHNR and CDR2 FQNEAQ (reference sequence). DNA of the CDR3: TGTGCCAGCAGCCCAGGTCCCACTAGCGGAGCCCAAGAGACCCAGTACTTC. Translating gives CASSPGPTSGAQETQYF. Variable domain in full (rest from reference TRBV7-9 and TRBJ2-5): DTGVSQNPRHKITKRGQNVTFRCDPISEHNRLYWYRQTLGQGPEFLTYFQNEAQLEKSRLLSDRFSAERPKGSFSTLEIQRTEQGDSAMYLCASSPGPTSGAQETQYFGPGTRLLVL.

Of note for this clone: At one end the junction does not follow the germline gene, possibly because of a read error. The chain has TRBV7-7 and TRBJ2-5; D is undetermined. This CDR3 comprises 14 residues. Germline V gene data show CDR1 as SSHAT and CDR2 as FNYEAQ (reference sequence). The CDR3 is CASSSRGGTRTQYF. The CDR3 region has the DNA TGTGCTAGCAGCTCCCGAGGCGGCACCAGGACCCAGTACTTC.

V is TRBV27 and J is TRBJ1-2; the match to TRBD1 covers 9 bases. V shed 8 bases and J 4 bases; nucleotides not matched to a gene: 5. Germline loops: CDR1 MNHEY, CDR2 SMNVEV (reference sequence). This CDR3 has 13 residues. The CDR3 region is CASASGQGYGYTF. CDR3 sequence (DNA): TGTGCCAGCGCCTCGGGACAGGGCTATGGCTACACCTTC.

In DNA, the CDR3 is TGTGAAAGTCGCGAGAAAATGAACACTGAAGCTTTCTTT. Encoded protein: CESREKMNTEAFF. This chain connects TRBV12-3 or TRBV12-4 to TRBJ1-1; D unresolved. This CDR3 spans 13 amino acids.

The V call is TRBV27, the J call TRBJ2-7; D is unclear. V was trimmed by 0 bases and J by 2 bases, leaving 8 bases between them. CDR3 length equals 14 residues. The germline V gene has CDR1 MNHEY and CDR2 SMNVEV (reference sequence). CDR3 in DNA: TGTGCCAGCAGTTTATCTCCCAGAGCCTACGAGCAGTACTTC. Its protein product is CASSLSPRAYEQYF.

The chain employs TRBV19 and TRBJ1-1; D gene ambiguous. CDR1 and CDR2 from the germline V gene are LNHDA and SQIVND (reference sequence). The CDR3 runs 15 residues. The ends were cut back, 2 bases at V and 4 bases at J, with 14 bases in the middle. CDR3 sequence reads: CASSISGGGSTEAFF. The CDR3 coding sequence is TGTGCCAGTAGTATATCCGGAGGAGGGAGCACTGAAGCTTTCTTT.

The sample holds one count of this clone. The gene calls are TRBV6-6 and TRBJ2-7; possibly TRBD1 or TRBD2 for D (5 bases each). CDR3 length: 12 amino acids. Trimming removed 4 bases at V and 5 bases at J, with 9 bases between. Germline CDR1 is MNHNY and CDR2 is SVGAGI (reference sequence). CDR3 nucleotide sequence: TGTGCCAGCAGTTCTTGGGGGAACGAGCAGTACTTC. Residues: CASSSWGNEQYF.

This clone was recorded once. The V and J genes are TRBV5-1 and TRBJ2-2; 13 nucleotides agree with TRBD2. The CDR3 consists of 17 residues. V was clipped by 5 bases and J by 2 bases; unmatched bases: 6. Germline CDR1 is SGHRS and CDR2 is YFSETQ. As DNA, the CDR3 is TGCGCCAGCAGTCGAAGGACTAGCGGGGGCAACACCGGGGAGCTGTTTTTT. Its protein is CASSRRTSGGNTGELFF.

The CDR3: CASSGTQGGGYTF. DNA for the CDR3: TGTGCCAGCAGCGGAACACAGGGCGGGGGCTACACCTTC. The genes are TRBV7-6 and TRBJ1-2, with D perhaps TRBD1 (6 bases). The CDR3 runs 13 residues. V gave up 5 bases and J gave up 8 bases, with 15 bases separating them. The germline gives CDR1 SGHVS, CDR2 FNYEAQ.

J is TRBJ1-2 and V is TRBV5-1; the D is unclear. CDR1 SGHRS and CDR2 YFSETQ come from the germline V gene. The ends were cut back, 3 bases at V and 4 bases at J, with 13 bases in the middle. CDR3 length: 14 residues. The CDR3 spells CASSYGDEGYGYTF. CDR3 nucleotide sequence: TGCGCCAGCAGCTACGGAGATGAAGGCTATGGCTACACCTTC.

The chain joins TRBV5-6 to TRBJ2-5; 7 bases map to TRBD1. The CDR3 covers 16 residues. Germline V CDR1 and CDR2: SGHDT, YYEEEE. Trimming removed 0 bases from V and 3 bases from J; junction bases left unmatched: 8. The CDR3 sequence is CASSLGWAGTEETQYF. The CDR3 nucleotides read TGTGCCAGCAGCTTGGGTTGGGCCGGGACAGAAGAGACCCAGTACTTC.

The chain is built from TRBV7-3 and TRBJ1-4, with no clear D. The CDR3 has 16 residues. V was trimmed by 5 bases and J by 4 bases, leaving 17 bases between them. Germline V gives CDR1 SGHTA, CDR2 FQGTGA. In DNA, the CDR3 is TGTGCCAGCAGCCCCACCCCGACGCTCAATAATGAAAAACTGTTTTTT. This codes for CASSPTPTLNNEKLFF. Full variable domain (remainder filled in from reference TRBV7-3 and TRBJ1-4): GAGVSQTPSNKVTEKGKYVELRCDPISGHTALYWYRQSLGQGPEFLIYFQGTGAADDSGLPNDRFFAVRPEGSVSTLKIQRTERGDSAVYLCASSPTPTLNNEKLFFGSGTQLSVL.

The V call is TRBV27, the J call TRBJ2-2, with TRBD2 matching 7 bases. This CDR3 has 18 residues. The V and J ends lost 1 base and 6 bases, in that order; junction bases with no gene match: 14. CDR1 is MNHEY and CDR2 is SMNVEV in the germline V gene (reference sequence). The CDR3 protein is CASSLLGFRRELAGELFF. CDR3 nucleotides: TGTGCCAGCAGTTTATTGGGGTTCAGGCGGGAGTTGGCCGGGGAGCTGTTTTTT.

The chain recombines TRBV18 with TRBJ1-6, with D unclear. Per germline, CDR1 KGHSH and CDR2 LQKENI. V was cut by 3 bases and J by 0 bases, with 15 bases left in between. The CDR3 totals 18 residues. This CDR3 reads CASSPESVDSSYNSPLHF. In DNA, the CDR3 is TGTGCCAGCTCACCCGAATCGGTGGATAGCTCCTATAATTCACCCCTCCACTTT.

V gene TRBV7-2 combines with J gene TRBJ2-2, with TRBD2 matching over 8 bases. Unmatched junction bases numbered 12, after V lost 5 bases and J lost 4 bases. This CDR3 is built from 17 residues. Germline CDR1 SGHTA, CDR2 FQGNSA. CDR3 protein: CASSPPRSGRGTGELFF. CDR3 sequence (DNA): TGTGCCAGCAGCCCCCCAAGGAGCGGGAGAGGCACCGGGGAGCTGTTTTTT.

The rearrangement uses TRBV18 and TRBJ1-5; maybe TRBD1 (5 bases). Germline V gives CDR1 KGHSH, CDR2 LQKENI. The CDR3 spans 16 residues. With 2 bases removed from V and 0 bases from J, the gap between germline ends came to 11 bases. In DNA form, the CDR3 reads TGTGCCAGCTCACCAATCGAGGGGAATAGCAATCAGCCCCAGCATTTT. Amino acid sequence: CASSPIEGNSNQPQHF.

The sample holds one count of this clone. CDR3 in amino acids: CASSLGTRRESPLHF. In nucleotides, the CDR3 is TGTGCCAGCAGCTTAGGAACCCGGCGAGAGTCACCCCTCCACTTT. V and J are TRBV7-9 and TRBJ1-6; D gene uncertain. Between the trimmed V and J ends, which lost 1 base and 10 bases, there was a span of 14 bases. The CDR3 length is 15 residues. Per the germline V gene, CDR1 is SEHNR and CDR2 is FQNEAQ (reference sequence).

The CDR3 coding sequence is TGTGCCAGCAGCGTAGGGGTAGAGAACACTGAAGCTTTCTTT. Encoded protein: CASSVGVENTEAFF. The gene calls are TRBV9 and TRBJ1-1; no reliable D call. V was pared by 0 bases and J by 1 base, with 7 bases between. Germline CDR1 reads SGDLS; CDR2 reads YYNGEE. CDR3 length: 14 amino acids.

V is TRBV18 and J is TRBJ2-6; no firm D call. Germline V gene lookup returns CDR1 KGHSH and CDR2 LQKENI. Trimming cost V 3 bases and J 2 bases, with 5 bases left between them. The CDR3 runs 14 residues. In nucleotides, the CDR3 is TGTGCCAGCTCACCGGCACCTGGGGCCAACGTCCTGACTTTC. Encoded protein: CASSPAPGANVLTF.

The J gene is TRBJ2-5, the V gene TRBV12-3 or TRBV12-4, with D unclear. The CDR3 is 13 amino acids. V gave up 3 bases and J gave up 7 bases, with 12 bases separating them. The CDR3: CASSLFRGGTQYF. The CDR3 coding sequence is TGTGCCAGCAGTTTGTTTCGTGGCGGGACCCAGTACTTC.

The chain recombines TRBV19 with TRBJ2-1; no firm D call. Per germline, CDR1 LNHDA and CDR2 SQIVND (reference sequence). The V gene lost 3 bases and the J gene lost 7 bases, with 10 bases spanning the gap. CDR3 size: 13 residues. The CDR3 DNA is TGTGCCAGTAGTATCGGTCAGACAAATGAGCAGTTCTTC. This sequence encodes CASSIGQTNEQFF.

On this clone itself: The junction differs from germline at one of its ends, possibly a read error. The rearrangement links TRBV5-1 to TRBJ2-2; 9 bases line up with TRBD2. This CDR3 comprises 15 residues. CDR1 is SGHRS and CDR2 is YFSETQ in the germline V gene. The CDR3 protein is CASTLTSGGTGELFF. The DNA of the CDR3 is TGCGCCAGCACCTTGACTAGCGGAGGAACCGGGGAGCTGTTTTTT.

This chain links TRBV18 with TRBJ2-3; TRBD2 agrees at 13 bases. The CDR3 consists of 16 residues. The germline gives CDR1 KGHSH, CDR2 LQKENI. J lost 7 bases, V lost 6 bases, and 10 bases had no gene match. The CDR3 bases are TGTGCCAGCTCCCCCGGACTAGCGGGAGATGGAAATACGCAGTATTTT. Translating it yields CASSPGLAGDGNTQYF.

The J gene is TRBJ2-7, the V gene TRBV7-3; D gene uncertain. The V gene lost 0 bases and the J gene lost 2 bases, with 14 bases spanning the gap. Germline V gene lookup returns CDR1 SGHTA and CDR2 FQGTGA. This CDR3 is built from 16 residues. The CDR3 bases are TGTGCCAGCAGCTTAACAAGTGATCGAGTCACCTACGAGCAGTACTTC. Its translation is CASSLTSDRVTYEQYF. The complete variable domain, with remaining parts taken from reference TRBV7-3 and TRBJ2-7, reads GAGVSQTPSNKVTEKGKYVELRCDPISGHTALYWYRQSLGQGPEFLIYFQGTGAADDSGLPNDRFFAVRPEGSVSTLKIQRTERGDSAVYLCASSLTSDRVTYEQYFGPGTRLTVT.